Shown below are 18 T cell receptor beta chains from a single sample sequenced in a study of blood T cells in healthy people across ages. A J-beta primer mix and a sample-barcoded 5' primer were used in a second PCR of about 7 to 12 cycles. TCRdb reprocessed the 5' RACE reads with MiXCR, giving one entry per CDR3 protein. Of about 1.5 million distinct CDR3 sequences in the sample, about 42% were seen once. The sample comprised blood. The receptors were gathered from a woman aged 18-29 years in good health.

This clonotype has a handful of counts. J is TRBJ1-1 and V is TRBV28; D is uncertain. The CDR3 is 13 amino acids. Per germline, CDR1 MDHEN and CDR2 SYDVKM. V lost 4 bases, J lost 11 bases, and 17 bases lay in between. CDR3 protein: CASSYQSSKPAFF. The CDR3 coding sequence is TGTGCCAGCAGTTATCAGTCCTCTAAGCCTGCTTTCTTT.

This clonotype was seen a few times. V gene TRBV20-1 combines with J gene TRBJ2-1; the D gene is possibly TRBD2 (5 bases). The CDR3 totals 16 residues. Trimming cost V 0 bases and J 0 bases, with 12 bases left between them. In germline, CDR1 is DFQATT, CDR2 SNEGSKA (reference sequence). The CDR3 sequence is CSAREGRGSSYNEQFF. The CDR3 region has the DNA TGCAGTGCTAGAGAGGGGAGAGGGAGCTCCTACAATGAGCAGTTCTTC.

The gene calls are TRBV7-9 and TRBJ2-4; 9 bases fit TRBD1. Matching the DNA end better, TRBJ2-7 makes the J call doubtful. Looked up from germline, CDR1 is SEHNR and CDR2 is FQNEAQ (reference sequence). CDR3 length: 16 residues. DNA of the CDR3: TGTGCCAGCAGTCCCCGAGATGGGGACAGGGCCTACGAGCAGTACTTC. Amino acids: CASSPRDGDRAYEQYF.

CDR3 in amino acids: CASGQGLFQLNEQYF. CDR3 DNA sequence: TGTGCCAGCGGACAGGGCTTGTTCCAACTGAATGAGCAGTACTTC. V gene TRBV6-1 combines with J gene TRBJ2-5; 8 bases map to TRBD1. CDR1 is MNHNS and CDR2 is SASEGT in the germline V gene. The length of the CDR3 is 15 residues. V was clipped by 8 bases and J by 11 bases; unmatched bases: 19.

The sample holds a few counts of this clonotype. This chain links TRBV3-1 with TRBJ2-1; 8 bases fit TRBD2. V lost 4 bases and J lost 3; bases outside the gene matches: 11. The CDR3 length is 17 residues. Per the germline V gene, CDR1 is LGHDT and CDR2 is YNNKEL (reference sequence). This chain's CDR3 is CASSRKGGLALYNEQFF. CDR3 nucleotide sequence: TGTGCCAGCAGCCGGAAGGGAGGACTAGCTCTCTACAATGAGCAGTTCTTC.

In this sample, this clonotype turned up a few times. The gene calls are TRBV7-2 and TRBJ2-6; D is tentatively TRBD1 or TRBD2 (5 bases each). This CDR3 is 18 amino acids long. Trimming removed 1 base at V and 2 bases at J, with 15 bases between. Germline CDR1 and CDR2: SGHTA and FQGNSA. This CDR3 reads CASSLVPDGAAGANVLTF. The DNA for the CDR3 is TGTGCCAGCAGCTTAGTACCCGACGGGGCAGCTGGGGCCAACGTCCTGACTTTC.

V and J are TRBV6-5 and TRBJ1-1; the match to TRBD1 covers 8 bases. From germline, CDR1 is MNHEY and CDR2 SVGAGI. Trimming took 2 bases from V and 4 from J; bases not matched to a gene: 6. The CDR3 runs to 15 residues. The CDR3 sequence is CASSYEQGAGTEAFF. For the CDR3, the DNA is TGTGCCAGCAGTTACGAGCAGGGGGCAGGCACTGAAGCTTTCTTT.

This clonotype was counted between two and nine times. The genes are TRBV9 and TRBJ2-3; 10 bases line up with TRBD2. In germline, CDR1 is SGDLS, CDR2 YYNGEE. Germline trimming cut 0 bases from V and 7 bases from J; bases unmatched to any gene: 5. The CDR3 runs 15 residues. The CDR3 spells CASSVGAGGPYTQYF. The CDR3 coding sequence is TGTGCCAGCAGCGTAGGAGCGGGGGGGCCTTATACGCAGTATTTT. Complete variable domain (other parts from reference TRBV9 and TRBJ2-3): DSGVTQTPKHLITATGQRVTLRCSPRSGDLSVYWYQQSLDQGLQFLIQYYNGEERAKGNILERFSAQQFPDLHSELNLSSLELGDSALYFCASSVGAGGPYTQYFGPGTRLTVL.

This clonotype was seen a handful of times. This rearrangement joins TRBV29-1 to TRBJ2-4; D unclear. The CDR3 runs to 11 residues. Germline loops: CDR1 SQVTM, CDR2 ANQGSEA. The germline V and J ends were trimmed by 4 bases and 7 bases, with 8 bases remaining between them. CDR3 protein: CSVASRNIQYF. In DNA form, the CDR3 reads TGCAGCGTTGCTTCAAGGAACATTCAGTACTTC.

This clonotype was seen only a few times. Its ends do not fully match the called genes, so a read error is possible. The chain employs TRBV4-3 and TRBJ2-3; 7 bases map to TRBD1. Germline V lookup: CDR1 LGHNA, CDR2 YSLEER. This CDR3 spans 14 amino acids. The DNA of the CDR3 is TGCGCCAGCGGCCAAAACAGGGGATCGGATACGCAGTATTTT. Protein product: CASGQNRGSDTQYF.

The chain couples TRBV15 to TRBJ2-3, with 8 positions matching TRBD2. The CDR3 length is 13 residues. Germline assignment: CDR1 LNHNV and CDR2 YYDKDF (reference sequence). The J segment lost 1 base and the V segment lost 6 bases, leaving 0 bases of the junction unmatched. This chain's CDR3 is CATRLAGTDTQYF. CDR3 in DNA: TGTGCCACCAGACTAGCGGGCACAGATACGCAGTATTTT.

This clonotype was observed a handful of times. V usage is TRBV29-1 and J usage is TRBJ2-5, with TRBD2 matching 11 bases. There are 15 residues in the CDR3. Germline trimming cut 4 bases from V and 1 base from J; bases unmatched to any gene: 5. Per germline, CDR1 SQVTM and CDR2 ANQGSEA. CDR3 sequence (DNA): TGCAGCGTTGCACCGGGACTAGCGGTCCAAGAGACCCAGTACTTC. It codes for CSVAPGLAVQETQYF.

The chain combines TRBV9 with TRBJ2-1; 9 bases match TRBD2. V shed 4 bases and J 3 bases; nucleotides not matched to a gene: 14. Germline values: CDR1 SGDLS, CDR2 YYNGEE. CDR3 length: 18 residues. In DNA, the CDR3 is TGTGCCAGCAGCCCGCGGGGGGGTTGGGGCTGGGGCTACAATGAGCAGTTCTTC. Protein sequence: CASSPRGGWGWGYNEQFF.

The V gene is TRBV30, the J gene TRBJ2-5, with unresolved D. This CDR3 is built from 12 residues. In germline, CDR1 is GTSNPN, CDR2 SVGIG (reference sequence). Trimming removed 0 bases at V and 4 bases at J, with 6 bases between. For the CDR3, the DNA is TGTGCCTGGAGTGTAACCGGAGAGACCCAGTACTTC. Translating it yields CAWSVTGETQYF.

The genes are TRBV18 and TRBJ2-7; D is perhaps TRBD2 (6 bases). V lost 3 bases, J lost 6 bases, and 15 bases lay in between. Germline V gene data show CDR1 as KGHSH and CDR2 as LQKENI. The CDR3 runs to 14 residues. CDR3 nucleotides: TGTGCCAGCTCACCCGGGAGTTTTATAGGCGAGCAGTACTTC. It encodes CASSPGSFIGEQYF.

The chain uses TRBV4-1 and TRBJ2-2; TRBD2 agrees at 8 bases. This CDR3 contains 17 residues. Germline CDR1 is MGHRA and CDR2 is YSYEKL. V gave up 0 bases and J gave up 5 bases; unmatched junction bases: 8. The CDR3 protein is CASSQEVAGRYTGELFF. CDR3 bases: TGCGCCAGCAGCCAAGAGGTAGCGGGAAGGTATACCGGGGAGCTGTTTTTT.

The J gene is TRBJ2-2, the V gene TRBV7-9; D unresolved. The CDR3 totals 14 residues. With 3 bases removed from V and 4 bases from J, the gap between germline ends came to 9 bases. Germline V CDR1 and CDR2: SEHNR, FQNEAQ (reference sequence). For the CDR3, the DNA is TGTGCCAGCAGCTTGATAGCTAGCACCGGGGAGCTGTTTTTT. It encodes CASSLIASTGELFF.

This rearrangement joins TRBV28 to TRBJ2-1; no clear D gene. CDR1 MDHEN and CDR2 SYDVKM come from the germline V gene. The CDR3 spans 13 residues. V shed 2 bases and J shed 5 bases, with 7 bases lying between them. CDR3 DNA sequence: TGTGCCAGCAGTTTAAACGGCCACAATGAGCAGTTCTTC. This codes for CASSLNGHNEQFF.